This T cell receptor beta chain was identified in a study of shared clonotypes between healthy human individuals. Between the trimmed V and J ends, which lost 2 bases and 9 bases, there was a span of 12 bases. CDR1 is SGHTA and CDR2 is FQGTGA in the germline V gene. The CDR3 totals 13 residues. TCRdb's copy holds only in-frame clones and misses some; the assay was immunoSEQ multiplex PCR. The sample records 190,000 or so clones, around 63% being singletons. This chain links TRBV7-3 with TRBJ2-3; D is perhaps TRBD2 (5 bases). The clonotype comes from a man in his thirties or forties in good health. The sequenced material came from memory CD4+ T cells sorted from blood. The subset: CD45RA-negative fraction. The CDR3 loop reads CASSLSSWETQYF. The CDR3 DNA follows: TGTGCCAGCAGCTTATCGTCCTGGGAGACGCAGTATTTT.